The 24 T cell receptor beta chains below were found in one sample sequenced in a study of OX40 agonist ivuxolimab in advanced cancers. TCRdb's table, derived via immunoSEQ multiplex PCR, lists solely in-frame clones and lacks some. The repertoire holds approximately 90,000 clones, 88% seen once, with 0.25% to 0.3% in the top ten. Sample: CD4+ or CD8+ T cells sorted from blood, taken in a trial of the OX40 agonist ivuxolimab. These receptors were taken from an adult with an advanced solid tumor such as melanoma, head and neck, liver or kidney cancer.

The J gene is TRBJ1-2, the V gene TRBV7-9, with no clear D. Germline values: CDR1 SEHNR, CDR2 FQNEAQ (reference sequence). Trimming removed 4 bases at V and 3 bases at J, with 12 bases between. The CDR3 is 14 amino acids. As DNA, the CDR3 is TGTGCCAGCAGCTCAACTATTGTTGACTATGGCTACACCTTC. Its protein product is CASSSTIVDYGYTF.

J is TRBJ2-7 and V is TRBV5-1; D assignment may be TRBD1 or TRBD2 (6 bases each). The length of the CDR3 is 14 residues. V lost 0 bases and J 4 bases, leaving 11 bases between the germline ends. Germline CDR1 and CDR2: SGHRS and YFSETQ. The CDR3 loop is CASSLGGAGYEQYF. The DNA of the CDR3 is TGCGCCAGCAGCTTGGGGGGGGCCGGATACGAGCAGTACTTC.

In DNA, the CDR3 is TGTGCCAGCAGCACTAGCGGGCCCGGCTGGGAGCTGTTTTTT. Protein sequence: CASSTSGPGWELFF. The rearrangement links TRBV28 to TRBJ2-2, with 9 bases identical to TRBD2. This CDR3 region has 14 residues. V trimming: 6 bases; J trimming: 9 bases; junction bases outside the gene matches: 8. Germline values: CDR1 MDHEN, CDR2 SYDVKM.

This chain links TRBV27 with TRBJ1-2; D is perhaps TRBD1 (5 bases). V lost 3 bases and J 0 bases, leaving 14 bases between the germline ends. The V gene's germline CDR1 is MNHEY and CDR2 SMNVEV (reference sequence). The CDR3 loop spans 16 amino acids. The chain's CDR3 is CASSFSWRQTNYGYTF. CDR3 nucleotide sequence: TGTGCCAGCAGTTTCAGTTGGAGACAGACTAACTATGGCTACACCTTC.

The chain combines TRBV11-2 with TRBJ2-1; D is perhaps TRBD1 (6 bases). V was cut by 7 bases and J by 0 bases, with 13 bases left in between. Germline V gene sequence: CDR1 SGHAT, CDR2 FQNNGV. There are 15 residues in the CDR3. CDR3 sequence: CASTLGQLSYNEQFF. CDR3 sequence (DNA): TGTGCCAGCACCTTGGGACAACTCTCCTACAATGAGCAGTTCTTC.

The chain is built from TRBV6-5 and TRBJ2-7, with D unresolved. The ends were cut back, 2 bases at V and 6 bases at J, with 11 bases in the middle. CDR1 is MNHEY, CDR2 SVGAGI, per germline. This CDR3 comprises 13 residues. The chain's CDR3 is CASSYLLAVEQYF. The CDR3 bases are TGTGCCAGCAGTTACCTCCTGGCCGTCGAGCAGTACTTC.

The J gene is TRBJ1-2, the V gene TRBV5-1, with D maybe TRBD1 (6 bases). CDR3 length equals 14 residues. The V and J ends lost 7 bases and 1 base respectively, with 14 bases between them. Germline CDR1 reads SGHRS; CDR2 reads YFSETQ. CDR3 in DNA: TGCGCCAGCTCGCAGGGGATCAGTAACTATGGCTACACCTTC. This codes for CASSQGISNYGYTF.

The chain joins TRBV4-3 to TRBJ2-5, with a possible D match to TRBD1 (7 bases). Germline CDR1 is LGHNA and CDR2 is YSLEER. The V end lost 1 base, the J end lost 5 bases, and 14 bases lay between the germline ends. The CDR3 contains 15 residues. The CDR3 region is CASSQGRGHGETQYF. Here the CDR3 DNA reads TGCGCCAGCAGCCAAGGGAGGGGGCACGGGGAGACCCAGTACTTC.

The gene calls are TRBV19 and TRBJ1-1; 8 bases line up with TRBD1. Per germline, CDR1 LNHDA and CDR2 SQIVND (reference sequence). J lost 4 bases, V lost 8 bases, and 12 bases had no gene match. The length of the CDR3 is 15 residues. This chain's CDR3 is CASLPLDRGGTEAFF. Here the CDR3 DNA reads TGTGCCAGTCTCCCCTTAGACAGGGGAGGCACTGAAGCTTTCTTT.

The chain recombines TRBV4-3 with TRBJ1-6; D possibly corresponds to TRBD1 (6 bases). Trimming took off 1 base at V and 7 bases at J, with 14 bases between the two ends. The CDR3 extends over 16 amino acids. The germline V gene has CDR1 LGHNA and CDR2 YSLEER. The CDR3 DNA follows: TGCGCCAGCAGCCAAGGTACGGGGCAGGGGAATTCACCCCTCCACTTT. The encoded protein is CASSQGTGQGNSPLHF.

J is TRBJ2-7 and V is TRBV27; 9 nucleotides line up with TRBD2. Germline V gene data show CDR1 as MNHEY and CDR2 as SMNVEV (reference sequence). The CDR3 is 15 residues long. Unmatched junction bases numbered 9, after V lost 3 bases and J lost 6 bases. The chain's CDR3 is CASSFPGTSLTEQYF. CDR3 coding DNA: TGTGCCAGCAGTTTTCCCGGGACTAGCCTTACCGAGCAGTACTTC.

The rearrangement uses TRBV27 and TRBJ2-7, with D possibly being TRBD1 (6 bases). This CDR3 is 13 amino acids long. Germline loops: CDR1 MNHEY, CDR2 SMNVEV (reference sequence). Trimming removed 6 bases from V and 6 bases from J, with 15 bases in between. The CDR3 loop is CASRPRTAPEQYF. The CDR3 bases are TGTGCCAGCAGACCCCGGACAGCCCCCGAGCAGTACTTC.

The chain is built from TRBV7-9 and TRBJ2-3; D is possibly TRBD1 (6 bases). Germline values: CDR1 SEHNR, CDR2 FQNEAQ (reference sequence). The V end was cut by 4 bases, the J end by 9 bases, with 11 bases between. The CDR3 loop spans 12 amino acids. Here the CDR3 DNA reads TGTGCCAGCAGCTCCGGACAGTCGACGCAGTATTTT. This sequence encodes CASSSGQSTQYF.

The chain has TRBV6-6 and TRBJ1-1; D not resolved. Germline-derived CDR1 and CDR2 are MNHNY and SVGAGI (reference sequence). The CDR3 is made up of 14 amino acids. V was pared by 2 bases and J by 2 bases, with 9 bases between. The chain's CDR3 is CASSYSTSNTEAFF. The CDR3 DNA reads TGTGCCAGCAGTTACAGTACGTCTAACACTGAAGCTTTCTTT.

V and J are TRBV6-5 and TRBJ2-7; perhaps TRBD2 as D (7 bases). V lost 8 bases to trimming and J lost 7 bases, with 21 bases between them. The germline gives CDR1 MNHEY, CDR2 SVGAGI. The CDR3 extends over 14 amino acids. This CDR3 reads CASRRDGGPGEQYF. The CDR3 DNA is TGTGCCAGCCGTAGGGACGGGGGGCCCGGGGAGCAGTACTTC.

The V call is TRBV7-8, the J call TRBJ1-4, with 9 bases identical to TRBD1. This CDR3 region has 17 residues. J gave up 2 bases and V 1 base, and 5 bases lay outside the gene matches. Germline V gene lookup returns CDR1 SGHVS and CDR2 FQNEAQ. CDR3 sequence reads: CASSLDRGLSTNEKLFF. CDR3 nucleotides: TGTGCCAGCAGCTTAGACAGGGGGCTTTCGACTAATGAAAAACTGTTTTTT.

The V call is TRBV11-2, the J call TRBJ1-1; the match to TRBD1 covers 7 bases. Germline values: CDR1 SGHAT, CDR2 FQNNGV. V lost 5 bases and J lost 9; bases outside the gene matches: 18. The CDR3 loop spans 16 amino acids. This CDR3 is CASSPPPGTVSPKAFF. The CDR3 DNA reads TGTGCCAGCAGCCCTCCCCCCGGGACAGTAAGCCCAAAAGCTTTCTTT.

This chain uses TRBV5-4 with TRBJ2-3, with 12 bases matching TRBD1. The germline gives CDR1 SGHNT, CDR2 YYREEE (reference sequence). With 5 bases clipped from V and 1 base from J, the junction kept 14 bases outside the gene matches. The CDR3 is 19 amino acids. CDR3 sequence: CASSWDRGLVAGGTDTQYF. In DNA form, the CDR3 reads TGTGCCAGCAGTTGGGACAGGGGGCTGGTAGCGGGGGGCACAGATACGCAGTATTTT.

The chain carries TRBV2 and TRBJ1-4; unclear D gene. The CDR3 runs to 15 residues. The V and J ends lost 1 base and 0 bases respectively, with 6 bases between them. The germline gives CDR1 SNHLY, CDR2 FYNNEI. As DNA, the CDR3 is TGTGCCAGCAGTGAAGACAGAACAACTAATGAAAAACTGTTTTTT. Translating gives CASSEDRTTNEKLFF.

The V and J genes are TRBV19 and TRBJ2-6; D perhaps matches TRBD1 (5 bases). V lost 5 bases and J 1 base, leaving 12 bases between the germline ends. Germline V gene lookup returns CDR1 LNHDA and CDR2 SQIVND (reference sequence). The CDR3 is 16 residues long. CDR3 bases: TGTGCCAGTAGTCCACAAGCAGGGTCTGGGGCCAACGTCCTGACTTTC. Translation gives CASSPQAGSGANVLTF.

CDR3 DNA: TGTGCCAGCAGTTACACCATCTCCACAGATACGCAGTATTTT. Encoded protein: CASSYTISTDTQYF. The chain couples TRBV6-5 to TRBJ2-3; D not certain. The germline CDR1 and CDR2 sequences are MNHEY and SVGAGI. CDR3 length equals 14 residues. Trimming left V 2 bases short and J 2 bases short, with 8 bases between.

V is TRBV5-1 and J is TRBJ2-5; 8 nucleotides agree with TRBD1. Germline V gives CDR1 SGHRS, CDR2 YFSETQ. The ends lost 1 base at V and 2 bases at J; junction bases unmatched: 4. CDR3 size: 15 residues. The CDR3 DNA reads TGCGCCAGCAGCTTGTGGGGGGACAGGCAAGAGACCCAGTACTTC. This gives the protein CASSLWGDRQETQYF.

J is TRBJ1-3 and V is TRBV2; D is ambiguous. CDR3 length: 17 amino acids. V lost 2 bases, J lost 0 bases, and 14 bases lay in between. Germline lookup yields CDR1 SNHLY and CDR2 FYNNEI. The CDR3 nucleotides are TGTGCCAGCAGTGAAAGGTTTACGGGTAACTCTGGAAACACCATATATTTT. This codes for CASSERFTGNSGNTIYF.

The chain employs TRBV5-1 and TRBJ2-7; D perhaps matches TRBD1 (6 bases). V shed 2 bases and J shed 3 bases, with 12 bases lying between them. The germline gives CDR1 SGHRS, CDR2 YFSETQ. CDR3 size: 14 residues. In DNA, the CDR3 is TGCGCCAGCAGCTTAACAGGGTCCGGCTACGAGCAGTACTTC. This translates into CASSLTGSGYEQYF. The complete variable domain, with remaining parts taken from reference TRBV5-1 and TRBJ2-7, reads KAGVTQTPRYLIKTRGQQVTLSCSPISGHRSVSWYQQTPGQGLQFLFEYFSETQRNKGNFPGRFSGRQFSNSRSEMNVSTLELGDSALYLCASSLTGSGYEQYFGPGTRLTVT.